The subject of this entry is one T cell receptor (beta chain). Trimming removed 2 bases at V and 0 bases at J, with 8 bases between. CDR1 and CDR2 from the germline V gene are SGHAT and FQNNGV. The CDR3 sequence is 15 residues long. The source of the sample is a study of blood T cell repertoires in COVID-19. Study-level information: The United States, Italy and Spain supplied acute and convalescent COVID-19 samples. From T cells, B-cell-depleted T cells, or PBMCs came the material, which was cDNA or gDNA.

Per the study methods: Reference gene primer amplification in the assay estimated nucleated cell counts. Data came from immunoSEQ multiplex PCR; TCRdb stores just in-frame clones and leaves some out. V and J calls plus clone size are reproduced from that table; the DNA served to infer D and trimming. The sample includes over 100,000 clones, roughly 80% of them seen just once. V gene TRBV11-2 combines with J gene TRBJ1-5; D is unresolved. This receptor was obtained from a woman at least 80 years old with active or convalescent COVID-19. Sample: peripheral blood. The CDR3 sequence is CASSLNSLSNQPQHF. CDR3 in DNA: TGTGCCAGCAGCTTAAACAGCCTTAGCAATCAGCCCCAGCATTTT.